Included here is one T cell receptor beta chain sequence, with context. Its antigen is currently unknown. Losses at the gene ends were 7 bases for V and 2 bases for J; bases not matched to a gene: 5. The CDR3 has 15 residues. CDR1 is MDHEN and CDR2 is SYDVKM in the germline V gene. TCRdb called the reads again in MiXCR, with one record for every CDR3 protein. The data contain fewer than 350,000 distinct CDR3 sequences, more than 9% of them singletons. The entry originates in a study of T cell repertoires in cytomegalovirus infection. General study results and limits: Cumulative public TCR beta family frequency identified CMV carriers with the relevant HLA. There were HLA-C-restricted CMV-specific TCR beta clonotypes dominating the ex vivo response.

The sequence came from a human donor in good health (CMV status not recorded). Some clones in this sample may be carry-over from other donors' samples. The sequenced material came from PBMCs. V usage is TRBV28 and J usage is TRBJ2-1; 10 nucleotides agree with TRBD2. The CDR3 DNA follows: TGTGCCAGCACACTAGCGGGAAACCCCTACAATGAGCAGTTCTTC. Translating it yields CASTLAGNPYNEQFF.